This TCR beta chain was recorded in a study of OX40 agonist ivuxolimab in advanced cancers. Study background: It was ivuxolimab, an agonistic anti-OX40 (CD134) antibody, that patients were treated with. Intravenous ivuxolimab was administered to patients every 2 weeks at 0.01 to 10 mg/kg. Overall study results and limits: Expanded peripheral T-cell antigen specificity went undetermined.

This clone was observed a handful of times. Its specificity is unknown. Using immunoSEQ multiplex PCR, the repertoire was profiled, and TCRdb retains in-frame clones only, with some absent. Of tens of thousands of clones listed, roughly 82% are singletons. The specimen comprised CD4+ or CD8+ T cells sorted from blood, sampled in a trial of the OX40 agonist ivuxolimab. The source of this sequence is an adult with an advanced solid tumor such as melanoma, head and neck, liver or kidney cancer.

CDR3 in amino acids: CATSSVIRDLPYNEQFF. The CDR3 DNA sequence: TGTGCCACCAGCAGTGTAATCCGGGACCTCCCTTACAATGAGCAGTTCTTC. The V gene is TRBV15, the J gene TRBJ2-1; TRBD1 or TRBD2 may be the D gene (5 bases each). In germline, CDR1 is LNHNV, CDR2 YYDKDF (reference sequence). This CDR3 spans 17 amino acids. Trimming left V 3 bases short and J 4 bases short, with 19 bases between. Using reference TRBV15 and TRBJ2-1 for the parts outside the CDR3, the full variable domain is DAMVIQNPRYQVTQFGKPVTLSCSQTLNHNVMYWYQQKSSQAPKLLFHYYDKDFNNEADTPDNFQSRRPNTSFCFLDIRSPGLGDTAMYLCATSSVIRDLPYNEQFFGPGTRLTVL.